The present T cell receptor (beta chain) was sequenced within a study of blood T cell repertoires in COVID-19. Study overall: Specimens from acute and convalescent COVID-19 originated in the United States, Italy and Spain.

The ends were cut back, 0 bases at V and 1 base at J, with 13 bases in the middle. Per germline, CDR1 LNHNV and CDR2 YYDKDF (reference sequence). The CDR3 contains 17 residues. Study processing details: By means of reference gene primer amplification, nucleated cell counts were estimated. Profiled with immunoSEQ multiplex PCR; TCRdb holds only in-frame clones, not every one. The V and J calls and clone size come from that table; D and trimming were worked out from the DNA. The sample carries tens of thousands of clones, around three quarters recorded once. This chain joins TRBV15 and TRBJ1-5, with D possibly being TRBD1 (5 bases). Sequencing input: peripheral blood. This clonotype was obtained from a woman between 65 and 79 years old with acute or convalescent COVID-19. In nucleotides, the CDR3 is TGTGCCACCAGCAGAGATCCGGCAGGGTCCAGCAATCAGCCCCAGCATTTT. Residues: CATSRDPAGSSNQPQHF. Looking up the rest from reference TRBV15 and TRBJ1-5 gives the full variable domain: DAMVIQNPRYQVTQFGKPVTLSCSQTLNHNVMYWYQQKSSQAPKLLFHYYDKDFNNEADTPDNFQSRRPNTSFCFLDIRSPGLGDTAMYLCATSRDPAGSSNQPQHFGDGTRLSIL.